The rows below give T cell receptor beta chains drawn from one sample of a study of cytotoxic CD8 clonotypes in ibrutinib-treated CLL. Clones were read by immunoSEQ multiplex PCR, and TCRdb kept only the in-frame ones, dropping some. The data show some 84,000 clones, around 84% seen once. The input for sequencing was PBMCs, taken before ibrutinib treatment. These TCRs come from a human donor with chronic lymphocytic leukemia. Both conserved end residues are part of each CDR3. The D gene is left open where the match is weak. Not every row has a clone size; where given, it reads once, few, many or a size class.

clone size,D gene,V gene,J gene,CDR3 DNA,CDR3 protein
-,-,TRBV4-3,TRBJ1-5,TGCGCCAGCAGCCAAGTAGGGGATCAGCCCCAGCATTTT,CASSQVGDQPQHF
-,TRBD2,TRBV7-9,TRBJ2-7,TGTGCCAGCGCCTCCCTAGCGGGAGGTTCCGAGCAGTACTTC,CASASLAGGSEQYF
-,TRBD2,TRBV5-1,TRBJ2-7,TGCGCCAGCAGCCGGCTAGCGGGACCCGAGCAGTACTTC,CASSRLAGPEQYF
-,-,TRBV18,TRBJ2-7,TGTGCCAGCTCACCACGCACAGGGACGCCCTACGAGCAGTACTTC,CASSPRTGTPYEQYF
-,-,TRBV27,TRBJ2-5,TGTGCCAGCACGAGGGCGGGGACCCAGTACTTC,CASTRAGTQYF
-,TRBD2,TRBV6-4,TRBJ2-1,TGTGCCAGCAGTGTACTAGCGGGAGGGCCGGGAGAGCAGTTCTTC,CASSVLAGGPGEQFF
-,-,TRBV7-9,TRBJ2-2,TGTGCCAGCAGCTTCGCACTCGGGGGGCCGAACACCGGGGAGCTGTTTTTT,CASSFALGGPNTGELFF
-,-,TRBV7-2,TRBJ2-3,TGTGCCAGCAGCCCAGGACAAGGCACAGATACGCAGTATTTT,CASSPGQGTDTQYF
-,-,TRBV28,TRBJ1-5,TGTGCCAGCGGGATGGACAGCAATCAGCCCCAGCATTTT,CASGMDSNQPQHF
-,-,TRBV19,TRBJ2-1,TGTGCCAGTAGTATGCTTGGTGAGCAGTTCTTC,CASSMLGEQFF
-,-,TRBV7-3,TRBJ2-7,TGTGCCAGCAGCTTAGACAGGCAAGACTACGAGCAGTACTTC,CASSLDRQDYEQYF
-,-,TRBV7-6,TRBJ1-3,TGTGCCAGCAGCTCAACAGGAAACACCATATATTTT,CASSSTGNTIYF
-,-,TRBV5-1,TRBJ1-1,TGCGCCAGCAGCTTGGATATGAGGAACACTGAAGCTTTCTTT,CASSLDMRNTEAFF
-,TRBD1,TRBV10-3,TRBJ1-2,TGTGCCATCAGGCCACAGGGGGTTGGCTACACCTTC,CAIRPQGVGYTF
-,TRBD2,TRBV5-4,TRBJ2-1,TGTGCCAGCGTGGGACTAGCGGGAGGCCCCAATGAGCAGTTCTTC,CASVGLAGGPNEQFF
-,-,TRBV5-4,TRBJ1-1,TGTGCCACCCTAGACAGACTTAACACTGAAGCTTTCTTT,CATLDRLNTEAFF
-,-,TRBV4-3,TRBJ2-1,TGCGCCAGCAGCCAAGGGTCCCTGGCCGCTGGGTTGTATAATGAGCAGTTCTTC,CASSQGSLAAGLYNEQFF
-,-,TRBV9,TRBJ2-7,TGTGCCAGCAGCGTAGGAGGCAGTAACTACGAGCAGTACTTC,CASSVGGSNYEQYF
-,-,TRBV4-1,TRBJ2-7,TGCGCCAGCAGCCAAGATAAAGGATCGGGGATCTTCTACGAGCAGTACTTC,CASSQDKGSGIFYEQYF
-,TRBD2,TRBV28,TRBJ2-3,TGTGCCAGCAGTCTCCCGGGACTAGGAACAGATACGCAGTATTTT,CASSLPGLGTDTQYF
-,-,TRBV28,TRBJ1-5,TGTGCCAGCAGACTCGGAATCCCGCCCCAGCATTTT,CASRLGIPPQHF
-,TRBD1,TRBV19,TRBJ1-5,TGTGCCAGTAGTACCCCCCTACCGGGACAGATACGGGGCAATCAGCCCCAGCATTTT,CASSTPLPGQIRGNQPQHF
once,-,TRBV6-5,TRBJ2-2,TGTGCCAGCAGCCCGGGACAATTTGCCGGGGAGCTGTTTTTT,CASSPGQFAGELFF
-,TRBD1,TRBV7-9,TRBJ2-1,TGTGCCAGCCATAACAGGGGGAAGAGCTCCTACAATGAGCAGTTCTTC,CASHNRGKSSYNEQFF
-,-,TRBV6-5,TRBJ1-1,TGTGCCAGCAATACAGGAGTATATACTGAAGCTTTCTTT,CASNTGVYTEAFF
-,-,TRBV5-1,TRBJ1-3,TGCGCCAGCAGCTTGAGAGACCCTACCTCTGGAAACACCATATATTTT,CASSLRDPTSGNTIYF
-,TRBD2,TRBV7-9,TRBJ2-7,TGTGCCAGCAGCCCACTAGGACTAGTTCCCTACGAGCAGTACTTC,CASSPLGLVPYEQYF
-,-,TRBV29-1,TRBJ2-7,TGCAGCGTTTTACACTCCTACGAGCAGTACTTC,CSVLHSYEQYF
-,TRBD1,TRBV18,TRBJ1-1,TGTGCCAGCTCACGGGACAGCGAAGCTTTCTTT,CASSRDSEAFF
-,-,TRBV5-5,TRBJ2-7,TGTGCCAGCACCTTGAAGTACGAGCAGTACTTC,CASTLKYEQYF
-,TRBD2,TRBV6-5,TRBJ2-5,TGTGCCAGCAGTTACTCGTCGGTAGCGGGAGCAAAGACCCAGTACTTC,CASSYSSVAGAKTQYF
-,TRBD1,TRBV27,TRBJ2-1,TGTGCCAGCAGTCCCCAGGGACAGGGTGCCTACAATGAGCAGTTCTTC,CASSPQGQGAYNEQFF
-,-,TRBV25-1,TRBJ2-1,TGTGCCAGCAGTCCCCATCAAGATGGGCCAACATACAATGAGCAGTTCTTC,CASSPHQDGPTYNEQFF
-,TRBD2,TRBV10-2,TRBJ2-7,TGCGCCAGCAGTCGGGGGACTAGGATCCACGAGCAGTACTTC,CASSRGTRIHEQYF
-,-,TRBV5-1,TRBJ2-1,TGCGCCAGCAGCTTGGCCAGCAATGAGCAGTTCTTC,CASSLASNEQFF
-,TRBD1,TRBV7-9,TRBJ2-2,TGTGCCAGCAGAGTAACCGGGACAGGGTATATCGGGGAGCTGTTTTTT,CASRVTGTGYIGELFF
-,TRBD1,TRBV7-9,TRBJ2-1,TGTGCCACTCCGCTGGGGACAGGGGGAAGGGGCTCCTACAATGAGCAGTTCTTC,CATPLGTGGRGSYNEQFF
once,TRBD2,TRBV5-1,TRBJ2-1,TGCGCCAGCAGCTCGGGACTAGCGAATGAGCAGTTCTTC,CASSSGLANEQFF
-,-,TRBV4-2,TRBJ1-1,TGTGCCAGCAGCCAAGGTGGGTCCTACAACACTGAAGCTTTCTTT,CASSQGGSYNTEAFF
-,-,TRBV27,TRBJ1-2,TGTGCCAGCAGTTTATCGAGGCCAGAGTATGGCTACACCTTC,CASSLSRPEYGYTF
-,TRBD1,TRBV29-1,TRBJ1-3,TGCAGCGTTGAAAAAGGGGGCAGGGTCGGAAACACCATATATTTT,CSVEKGGRVGNTIYF
-,-,TRBV30,TRBJ2-7,TGTGCCTGCGAAACGACCCCCTACGAGCAGTACTTC,CACETTPYEQYF
-,TRBD1,TRBV6-1,TRBJ1-1,TGTGCCAGCATTTTCCAGGGGGCAGGTACTGAAGCTTTCTTT,CASIFQGAGTEAFF
-,-,TRBV6-5,TRBJ1-1,TGTGCCAGCAGTTACGCCCGAACAGGAGTGGCTGAAGCTTTCTTT,CASSYARTGVAEAFF
-,-,TRBV2,TRBJ2-2,TGTGCCAGCAGGAAGGGACACGGGAACACCGGGGAGCTGTTTTTT,CASRKGHGNTGELFF
-,-,TRBV21-1,TRBJ2-7,TGTGCCAGCAGCAAAAAGGGGACTAGCGGGGCCTCCTACGAGCAGTACTTC,CASSKKGTSGASYEQYF
-,TRBD1,TRBV18,TRBJ1-2,TGTGCCAGCTCACCTTGGGACAGCGATACGCACTATGGCTACACCTTC,CASSPWDSDTHYGYTF
-,TRBD2,TRBV5-1,TRBJ2-2,TGCGCCAGCCGACAAGGGACTAGAAACACCGGGGAGCTGTTTTTT,CASRQGTRNTGELFF
-,TRBD2,TRBV5-1,TRBJ2-2,TGCGCCAGCAGCTTTAGCGGGAGTTCCACCGGGGAGCTGTTTTTT,CASSFSGSSTGELFF
-,-,TRBV18,TRBJ2-7,TGTGCCAGCTCACCACAGGGCTCCTACGAGCAGTACTTC,CASSPQGSYEQYF
once,-,TRBV19,TRBJ1-1,TGTGCCAGTAGTATAGACAGGGGCAACACTGAAGCTTTCTTT,CASSIDRGNTEAFF
-,TRBD2,TRBV11-2,TRBJ2-1,TGTGCCAGCAGCGTCACTAGCGGGAGTCCTTACAATGAGCAGTTCTTC,CASSVTSGSPYNEQFF
-,-,TRBV5-4,TRBJ1-1,TGTGCCAGCAGCTTGTTTGACACGGGGAACACTGAAGCTTTCTTT,CASSLFDTGNTEAFF
-,-,TRBV5-4,TRBJ1-1,TGTGCCAGCAGCCCGGATCGGAAGGGTTACACTGAAGCTTTCTTT,CASSPDRKGYTEAFF
-,-,TRBV5-1,TRBJ2-7,TGCGCCAGCAGCTCCGGAGGGGGGGTCGTTTTTGAGCAGTACTTC,CASSSGGGVVFEQYF
-,-,TRBV28,TRBJ1-4,TGTGCCAGCAGGGGGCCCGGAGAAAAACTGTTTTTT,CASRGPGEKLFF
-,-,TRBV5-6,TRBJ2-5,TGTGCCAGCAGCCCATCCCAGGGGCAGAGAGAGACCCAGTACTTC,CASSPSQGQRETQYF
few,TRBD2,TRBV7-2,TRBJ2-7,TGTGCCAGCAGCAGAGCGGGAGGTACCTACGAGCAGTACTTC,CASSRAGGTYEQYF